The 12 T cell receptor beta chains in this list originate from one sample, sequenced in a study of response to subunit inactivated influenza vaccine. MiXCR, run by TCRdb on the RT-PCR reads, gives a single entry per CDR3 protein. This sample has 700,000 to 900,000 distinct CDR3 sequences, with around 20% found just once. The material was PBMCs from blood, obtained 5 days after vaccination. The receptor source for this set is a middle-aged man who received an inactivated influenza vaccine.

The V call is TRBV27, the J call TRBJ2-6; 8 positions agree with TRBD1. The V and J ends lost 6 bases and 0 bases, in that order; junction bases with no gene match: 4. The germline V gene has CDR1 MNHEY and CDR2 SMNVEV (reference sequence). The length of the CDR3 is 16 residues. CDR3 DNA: TGTGCCAGCAGGGGGGACAGGAGCTCTGGGGCCAACGTCCTGACTTTC. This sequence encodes CASRGDRSSGANVLTF.

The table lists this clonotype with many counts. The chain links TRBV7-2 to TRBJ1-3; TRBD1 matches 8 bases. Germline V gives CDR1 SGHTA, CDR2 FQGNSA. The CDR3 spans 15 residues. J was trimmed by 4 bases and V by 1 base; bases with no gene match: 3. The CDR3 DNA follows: TGTGCCAGCAGCTTAGAGACAGGGGCCGGAAACACCATATATTTT. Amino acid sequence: CASSLETGAGNTIYF. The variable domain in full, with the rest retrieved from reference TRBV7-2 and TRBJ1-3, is GAGVSQSPSNKVTEKGKDVELRCDPISGHTALYWYRQSLGQGLEFLIYFQGNSAPDKSGLPSDRFSAERTGGSVSTLTIQRTQQEDSAVYLCASSLETGAGNTIYFGEGSWLTVV.

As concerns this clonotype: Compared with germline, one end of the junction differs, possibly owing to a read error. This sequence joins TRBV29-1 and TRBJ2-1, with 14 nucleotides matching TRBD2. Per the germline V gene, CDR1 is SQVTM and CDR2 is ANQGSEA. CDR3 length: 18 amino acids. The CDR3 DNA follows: TGCAGCGTCCCCGGACCAGAGGGACTAGCGGGAGCATGGTACGAGCAGCTCTTC. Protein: CSVPGPEGLAGAWYEQLF.

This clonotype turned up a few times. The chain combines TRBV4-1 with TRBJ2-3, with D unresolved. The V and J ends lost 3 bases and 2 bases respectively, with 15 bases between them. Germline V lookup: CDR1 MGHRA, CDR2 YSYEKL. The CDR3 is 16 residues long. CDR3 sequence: CASSQGIEATTDTQYF. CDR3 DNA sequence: TGCGCCAGCAGCCAGGGAATTGAGGCTACCACAGATACGCAGTATTTT.

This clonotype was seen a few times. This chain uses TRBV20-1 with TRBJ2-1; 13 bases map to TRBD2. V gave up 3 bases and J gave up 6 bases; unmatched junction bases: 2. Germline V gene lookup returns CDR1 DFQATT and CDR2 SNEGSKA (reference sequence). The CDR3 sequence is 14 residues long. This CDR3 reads CSASRTSGGNEQFF. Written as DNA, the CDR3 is TGCAGTGCTAGTAGGACTAGCGGGGGCAATGAGCAGTTCTTC.

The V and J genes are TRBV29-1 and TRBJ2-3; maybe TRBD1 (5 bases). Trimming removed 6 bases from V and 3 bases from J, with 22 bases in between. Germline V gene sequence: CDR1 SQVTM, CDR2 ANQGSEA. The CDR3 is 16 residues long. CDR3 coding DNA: TGCAGCGTCCCCTCATATTCGGCGAAGGGGACAGATACGCAGTATTTT. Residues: CSVPSYSAKGTDTQYF.

The CDR3 sequence is CASSESGSRTDTQYF. The CDR3 bases are TGTGCCAGCAGCGAGAGCGGGAGTCGTACAGATACGCAGTATTTT. The chain recombines TRBV3-1 with TRBJ2-3; 8 bases are shared with TRBD2. The CDR3 has 15 amino acids. J gave up 3 bases and V 5 bases, and 7 bases lay outside the gene matches. Per germline, CDR1 LGHDT and CDR2 YNNKEL (reference sequence).

The DNA of the CDR3 is TGTGCCAGCAGCCAAGATTGGACTACCAAGGTAGATACGCAGTATTTT. Residues: CASSQDWTTKVDTQYF. This chain uses TRBV4-2 with TRBJ2-3, with a possible D match to TRBD2 (6 bases). V was trimmed by 0 bases and J by 5 bases, leaving 15 bases between them. CDR1 and CDR2 from the germline V gene are LGHNA and YNFKEQ. The CDR3 is made up of 16 amino acids.

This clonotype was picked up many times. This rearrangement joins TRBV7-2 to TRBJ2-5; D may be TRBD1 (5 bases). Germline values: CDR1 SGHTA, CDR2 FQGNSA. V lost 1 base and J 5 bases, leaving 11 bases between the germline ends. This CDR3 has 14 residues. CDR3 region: CASSLGYPGETQYF. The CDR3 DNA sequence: TGTGCCAGCAGCTTAGGGTATCCAGGGGAGACCCAGTACTTC.

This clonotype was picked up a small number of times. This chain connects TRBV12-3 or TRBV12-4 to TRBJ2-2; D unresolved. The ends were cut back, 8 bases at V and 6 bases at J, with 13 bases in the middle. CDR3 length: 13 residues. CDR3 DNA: TGTGCCAGCGGCTCCATGAGCTCCGGGGAGCTGTTTTTT. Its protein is CASGSMSSGELFF.

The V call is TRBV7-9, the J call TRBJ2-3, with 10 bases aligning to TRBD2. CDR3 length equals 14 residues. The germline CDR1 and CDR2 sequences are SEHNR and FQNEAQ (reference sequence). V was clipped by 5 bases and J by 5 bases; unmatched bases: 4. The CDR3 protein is CASSPGLAIDTQYF. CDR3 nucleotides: TGTGCCAGCAGCCCGGGACTAGCGATAGATACGCAGTATTTT.

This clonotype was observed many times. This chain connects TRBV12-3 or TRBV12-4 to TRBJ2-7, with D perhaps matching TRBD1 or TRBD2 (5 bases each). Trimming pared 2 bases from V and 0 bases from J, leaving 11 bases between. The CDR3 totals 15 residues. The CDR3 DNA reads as TGTGCCAGCAGTTTATCTGGGGGTAGCTCCTACGAGCAGTACTTC. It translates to CASSLSGGSSYEQYF.